The 19 T cell receptor beta chains reported below all come from one sample, sequenced in a study of T-cell memory formation after mild COVID-19 (dated by TCRdb to 2020 to 2023). The library was obtained by 5' RACE. For sequencing, an Illumina NovaSeq 6000 was employed. TCRdb reran the public reads through fastp at Q25 and MiXCR, keeping productive beta chains. Every CDR3 protein is listed once, alongside the most common genes and DNA of its rows. The table for this sample lists about 190,000 distinct CDR3 sequences; around 18% of them were counted only once. Together, the top ten hold roughly 2.4% of the sample. Sequencing used PBMCs or a T cell subset sorted from them (not recorded which). The source of these receptors is an adult woman who had mild COVID-19 (a few samples of this study predate the infection). The sample titles of this study are shuffled in the database, so cell type and time point are left out; the donor was told from shared clones.

This clonotype was recorded a few times. This chain links TRBV5-1 with TRBJ2-3; D not resolved. Germline CDR1 and CDR2: SGHRS and YFSETQ. The CDR3 totals 13 residues. Trimming pared 0 bases from V and 4 bases from J, leaving 6 bases between. The chain's CDR3 is CASSLDSPDTQYF. CDR3 in DNA: TGCGCCAGCAGCTTGGACAGCCCAGATACGCAGTATTTT.

This chain joins TRBV6-5 and TRBJ1-1; possible D gene TRBD1, 5 bases. The CDR3 length is 15 residues. Trimming cost V 1 base and J 0 bases, with 9 bases left between them. Germline V gene sequence: CDR1 MNHEY, CDR2 SVGAGI. CDR3 residues: CASSYLGQMNTEAFF. The CDR3 DNA reads TGTGCCAGCAGTTACTTGGGGCAGATGAACACTGAAGCTTTCTTT.

The gene calls are TRBV27 and TRBJ2-5; 8 nucleotides align to TRBD1. After removal of 4 bases from V and 2 bases from J, the junction contained 6 bases not matched to a gene. In germline, CDR1 is MNHEY, CDR2 SMNVEV (reference sequence). The CDR3 runs 15 residues. The CDR3 DNA is TGTGCCAGCAGTTCCGGACAGGGTGGGCAAGAGACCCAGTACTTC. It encodes CASSSGQGGQETQYF.

The V gene is TRBV20-1, the J gene TRBJ1-1, with TRBD1 matching 8 bases. Germline V gene sequence: CDR1 DFQATT, CDR2 SNEGSKA (reference sequence). V trimming: 4 bases; J trimming: 7 bases; junction bases outside the gene matches: 5. The length of the CDR3 is 12 residues. CDR3: CSAIKQGDEAFF. CDR3 nucleotide sequence: TGCAGTGCTATTAAACAGGGGGATGAAGCTTTCTTT.

For this clonotype: No conserved phenylalanine or tryptophan is present at the end of the CDR3, so a read error is the likely explanation. It is unclear where the CDR3 begins or ends on the DNA, so no DNA is shown, and the CDR3 is as TCRdb lists it. The chain employs TRBV15 and TRBJ2-7; the table's D call TRBD1 went unverified against the DNA. In germline, CDR1 is LNHNV, CDR2 YYDKDF (reference sequence). The CDR3 spans 9 residues, counting both ends. The CDR3 is CATQGRAAS.

This clonotype appeared a few times. The CDR3 DNA is TGTGCCACCAGTGATTTACGGCAGGACACAGATACGCAGTATTTT. This translates into CATSDLRQDTDTQYF. The chain is built from TRBV24-1 and TRBJ2-3; D ambiguous. Germline CDR1 reads KGHDR; CDR2 reads SFDVKD. The CDR3 runs to 15 residues. V was trimmed by 1 base and J by 2 bases, leaving 9 bases between them.

This clonotype was detected a few times. V is TRBV9 and J is TRBJ2-6, with D tentatively TRBD1 (5 bases). V lost 4 bases and J lost 2, with 22 bases in between. Looked up from germline, CDR1 is SGDLS and CDR2 is YYNGEE. This CDR3 contains 19 residues. The CDR3 sequence: CASSSGVGALDTGANVLTF. As DNA, the CDR3 is TGTGCCAGCAGCTCCGGAGTAGGGGCATTGGATACTGGGGCCAACGTCCTGACTTTC.

The chain is built from TRBV5-5 and TRBJ2-2; D gene uncertain. The CDR3 covers 16 residues. Germline V gene data show CDR1 as SGHKS and CDR2 as YYEKEE (reference sequence). The ends were cut back, 2 bases at V and 1 base at J, with 12 bases in the middle. The CDR3 here is CASSFQVGLNTGELFF. Written as DNA, the CDR3 is TGTGCCAGCAGCTTCCAGGTTGGGCTGAACACCGGGGAGCTGTTTTTT.

This clonotype was detected a few times. The chain has TRBV7-2 and TRBJ2-4; 12 bases match TRBD2. Germline V gene data show CDR1 as SGHTA and CDR2 as FQGNSA. The trim removed 2 bases at V and 9 bases at J, leaving 8 bases unmatched. The CDR3 is 16 amino acids. CDR3 DNA sequence: TGTGCCAGCAGCTTAACCCCCCTAGCGGGGGGGGGCATTCAGTACTTC. Protein sequence: CASSLTPLAGGGIQYF.

The rearrangement uses TRBV7-9 and TRBJ1-6; D is unclear. Trimming pared 2 bases from V and 8 bases from J, leaving 10 bases between. Germline CDR1 is SEHNR and CDR2 is FQNEAQ (reference sequence). This CDR3 has 14 amino acids. DNA for the CDR3: TGTGCCAGCAGCTTATTGGAAGCCGATTCACCCCTCCACTTT. Encoded protein: CASSLLEADSPLHF.

The CDR3 DNA is TGTGCCAGCAGTGAAGTGGCGGGGGTCACAGATACGCAGTATTTT. The encoded protein is CASSEVAGVTDTQYF. The chain joins TRBV6-1 to TRBJ2-3; 7 bases are shared with TRBD2. This CDR3 has 15 amino acids. The germline V gene has CDR1 MNHNS and CDR2 SASEGT. Losses at the gene ends were 1 base for V and 2 bases for J; bases not matched to a gene: 3.

This clonotype was seen at least ten times. The chain combines TRBV29-1 with TRBJ2-1; D unresolved. The ends were cut back, 1 base at V and 10 bases at J, with 11 bases in the middle. The CDR3 loop spans 12 amino acids. CDR1 and CDR2 from the germline V gene are SQVTM and ANQGSEA. The CDR3 loop is CSVEGQRREQFF. As DNA, the CDR3 is TGCAGCGTTGAAGGTCAGCGACGAGAGCAGTTCTTC.

The genes are TRBV2 and TRBJ1-5, with TRBD1 as a possible D gene (6 bases). Germline values: CDR1 SNHLY, CDR2 FYNNEI. The CDR3 extends over 14 amino acids. Deletions cut 6 bases from V and 7 bases from J, with 16 bases between. The DNA for the CDR3 is TGTGCCAGCAGAGAAACAGGGCCTAGGCAGCCCCAGCATTTT. This gives the protein CASRETGPRQPQHF.

The chain has TRBV3-1 and TRBJ1-2; no reliable D call. This CDR3 comprises 16 residues. Per the germline V gene, CDR1 is LGHDT and CDR2 is YNNKEL (reference sequence). Trimming took 0 bases from V and 4 from J, leaving 15 bases between them. CDR3 sequence reads: CASSQDLRQQSYGYTF. The CDR3 DNA sequence: TGTGCCAGCAGCCAAGATCTTAGACAACAGAGCTATGGCTACACCTTC.

This sequence joins TRBV12-3 or TRBV12-4 and TRBJ2-1; D call uncertain. The V end lost 5 bases, the J end lost 0 bases, and 17 bases lay between the germline ends. CDR3 length: 17 amino acids. The CDR3 sequence is CASSPPEQQFSYNEQFF. Written as DNA, the CDR3 is TGTGCCAGCAGTCCCCCCGAGCAACAATTCTCCTACAATGAGCAGTTCTTC.

This clonotype was found a few times. CDR3 DNA sequence: TGTGCCAGCAGCCAAACCTCTATCAAGGACAGGGGCAACGAGCAGTACTTC. Its translation: CASSQTSIKDRGNEQYF. The chain recombines TRBV3-1 with TRBJ2-7; 9 bases are a match to TRBD1. The CDR3 consists of 17 residues. Germline lookup yields CDR1 LGHDT and CDR2 YNNKEL (reference sequence). V shed 2 bases, J shed 5 bases, and the junction held 13 bases outside the gene matches.

The genes are TRBV24-1 and TRBJ2-5; 10 bases are a match to TRBD2. This CDR3 comprises 17 residues. V lost 1 base, J lost 4 bases, and 8 bases stayed unmatched. Germline V gene lookup returns CDR1 KGHDR and CDR2 SFDVKD. In DNA form, the CDR3 reads TGTGCCACCAGTGATTTCCGACTAGCGGGTTCCGTAGAGACCCAGTACTTC. Translated: CATSDFRLAGSVETQYF.

CDR3 sequence reads: CASSEPLGQGDTEAFF. The CDR3 coding sequence is TGTGCCAGCAGCGAACCATTGGGACAGGGGGACACTGAAGCTTTCTTT. The chain employs TRBV11-1 and TRBJ1-1; 11 bases match TRBD1. The germline CDR1 and CDR2 sequences are SGHAT and FQDESV (reference sequence). The J segment lost 3 bases and the V segment lost 5 bases, leaving 8 bases of the junction unmatched. The CDR3 is 16 amino acids.

J is TRBJ2-4 and V is TRBV5-1; 8 bases fit TRBD1. Germline V CDR1 and CDR2: SGHRS, YFSETQ. This CDR3 comprises 14 residues. The trim removed 3 bases at V and 8 bases at J, leaving 7 bases unmatched. CDR3 in amino acids: CASSWAGGRDIQYF. As DNA, the CDR3 is TGCGCCAGCAGCTGGGCAGGGGGCAGGGACATTCAGTACTTC.